The clone carrying this T cell receptor beta chain was detected once. These data originate in a study of Graves' ophthalmopathy and Graves' hyperthyroidism. CDR3 size: 13 residues. Germline assignment: CDR1 GTSNPN and CDR2 SVGIG (reference sequence). V lost 0 bases and J 2 bases, leaving 5 bases between the germline ends. The sequenced template was RNA, covering the TCR beta CDR3 region. Amplification began with first-round RT-PCR using HTBI primers, then second-round multiplex PCR was performed. In TCRdb, the multiplex PCR reads were re-called with MiXCR into one record per CDR3 protein. Among over a million distinct CDR3 sequences listed, roughly two fifths were seen once.

Sample: peripheral blood or thyroid tissue (not recorded which). This TCR was recovered from an adult man with Graves' hyperthyroidism. J is TRBJ1-5 and V is TRBV30; no clear D. The CDR3 sequence is CAWSVPGNQPQHF. The DNA of the CDR3 is TGTGCCTGGAGTGTACCCGGCAATCAGCCCCAGCATTTT.